Below, one T cell receptor (beta chain) is given with its context. Antigen unknown. Different DNA sequences within this sample yield the same CDR3. Sequenced by immunoSEQ multiplex PCR; TCRdb stores in-frame clones only, minus some. Seen here are hundreds of thousands of clones, roughly nine tenths observed once, and the top ten hold around 1.5%. This sample was included in a study of Ad26.COV2.S vaccination and SARS-CoV-2 variants. Study overall: By the intramuscular route, Ad26.COV2.S was given once, or twice 56 days apart.

The V gene lost 5 bases and the J gene lost 5 bases, with 9 bases spanning the gap. Germline CDR1 and CDR2: SGHAT and FQNNGV. The CDR3 is 12 amino acids. Treatment defined: roughly 20 received Ad26.COV2.S at low or high dose, single or two shots; about 5 received placebo; per-sample allocation not given. Repertoires come from day 63 after the first vaccine or placebo injection. Boston hosted the donor, who was an adult aged 18-55 years. Study-level results: Spike-specific TCR breadth was greater in vaccine than placebo recipients. Spike-specific responses of CD8+ and CD4+ T cells were reported to display substantial breadth after vaccination.

The V and J genes are TRBV11-2 and TRBJ1-1; D is uncertain. The clonotype was recovered from a person aged 18-60 years who received the Ad26.COV2.S COVID-19 vaccine or a placebo. The material was peripheral blood, obtained in a trial of Ad26.COV2.S vaccine versus placebo. CDR3 in DNA: TGTGCCAGCAGCCTCTCTCGGACTGAAGCTTTCTTT. Its protein is CASSLSRTEAFF.